The 18 T cell receptor beta chains reported below all come from one sample, sequenced in a study of a mutant IDH1 vaccine in newly diagnosed glioma. Using immunoSEQ multiplex PCR, the repertoire was profiled, and TCRdb retains in-frame clones only, with some absent. The sample lists approximately 54,000 clones, roughly 80% occurring once. The time point: baseline, week 1 (first vaccination visit). Treatment meaning: pre-vaccination baseline after standard-of-care therapy. The specimen was PBMCs, collected from a glioma patient treated with radiotherapy, temozolomide or both. The source of these receptors is a man aged 18-30 years with glioma.

The chain is built from TRBV6-1 and TRBJ1-2; D unclear. V shed 1 base and J shed 8 bases, with 14 bases lying between them. CDR3 size: 14 residues. CDR1 MNHNS and CDR2 SASEGT come from the germline V gene. CDR3 sequence (DNA): TGTGCCAGCAGTGAAGTGAAGGAGCCCAGGGGCTACACCTTC. Its protein product is CASSEVKEPRGYTF.

This clone was observed once. The genes are TRBV4-3 and TRBJ2-7; 10 nucleotides align to TRBD2. The CDR3 is made up of 16 amino acids. With V trimmed by 4 bases and J by 4 bases, 10 bases remained unmatched. Germline V gene data show CDR1 as LGHNA and CDR2 as YSLEER. The CDR3 DNA reads TGCGCCAGCAGCCCCGGGAGGCTAGCGGGAGCATACGAGCAGTACTTC. Its protein product is CASSPGRLAGAYEQYF.

The rearrangement uses TRBV4-2 and TRBJ1-5; a possible D gene is TRBD1 (5 bases). Looked up from germline, CDR1 is LGHNA and CDR2 is YNFKEQ. CDR3 length: 16 amino acids. The V and J ends lost 0 bases and 3 bases respectively, with 12 bases between them. The CDR3 DNA reads TGTGCCAGCAGCCAAGACGAGGGACGGCTCAATCAGCCCCAGCATTTT. Its translation is CASSQDEGRLNQPQHF.

The V gene is TRBV19, the J gene TRBJ1-1, with D perhaps matching TRBD1 (6 bases). V was pared by 3 bases and J by 5 bases, with 13 bases between. The CDR3 extends over 14 amino acids. Germline CDR1 reads LNHDA; CDR2 reads SQIVND (reference sequence). CDR3 loop: CASSIGGGGTEAFF. The CDR3 coding sequence is TGTGCCAGTAGTATCGGGGGGGGCGGAACTGAAGCTTTCTTT.

The V call is TRBV5-4, the J call TRBJ2-1; a weak D match, TRBD2 (5 bases). The CDR3 loop spans 15 amino acids. Germline CDR1 reads SGHNT; CDR2 reads YYREEE (reference sequence). Trimming left V 1 base short and J 8 bases short, with 16 bases between. The CDR3 here is CASSLSGGGRDEQFF. Written as DNA, the CDR3 is TGTGCCAGCAGCTTGAGTGGCGGAGGAAGGGATGAGCAGTTCTTC. The full variable domain, in which reference TRBV5-4 and TRBJ2-1 provide the parts outside the CDR3, is ETGVTQSPTHLIKTRGQQVTLRCSSQSGHNTVSWYQQALGQGPQFIFQYYREEENGRGNFPPRFSGLQFPNYSSELNVNALELDDSALYLCASSLSGGGRDEQFFGPGTRLTVL.

The chain has TRBV4-3 and TRBJ2-1; D gene unclear. Per the germline V gene, CDR1 is LGHNA and CDR2 is YSLEER. With 11 bases removed from V and 0 bases from J, the gap between germline ends came to 23 bases. This CDR3 is built from 17 residues. CDR3 residues: CAPAGQLTFSSYNEQFF. The CDR3 DNA sequence: TGCGCCCCCGCAGGCCAGCTTACCTTTAGCTCCTACAATGAGCAGTTCTTC.

V gene TRBV4-3 combines with J gene TRBJ1-1; TRBD1 might be the D (6 bases). Germline V gene data show CDR1 as LGHNA and CDR2 as YSLEER. V was trimmed by 0 bases and J by 7 bases, leaving 15 bases between them. The CDR3 covers 15 residues. This CDR3 is CASSQDLTQGLEAFF. For the CDR3, the DNA is TGCGCCAGCAGCCAAGATCTGACACAGGGACTTGAAGCTTTCTTT.

The rearrangement links TRBV29-1 to TRBJ1-1; 7 positions agree with TRBD1. Germline CDR1 is SQVTM and CDR2 is ANQGSEA. Trimming cost V 6 bases and J 1 base; bases outside gene matches: 5. This CDR3 is built from 13 residues. The CDR3 reads CSVQGQKNTEAFF. DNA of the CDR3: TGCAGCGTCCAGGGACAGAAGAACACTGAAGCTTTCTTT.

The chain couples TRBV27 to TRBJ2-7, with D possibly being TRBD2 (6 bases). CDR3 length equals 13 residues. Germline lookup yields CDR1 MNHEY and CDR2 SMNVEV (reference sequence). Trimming stripped 6 bases from V and 7 bases from J, with 16 bases between. CDR3 loop: CASRPGGPLEQYF. CDR3 bases: TGTGCCAGCAGGCCCGGAGGGCCCCTTGAGCAGTACTTC.

J is TRBJ2-7 and V is TRBV29-1, with a weak D call TRBD1 (5 bases). The germline V and J ends were trimmed by 7 bases and 2 bases, with 12 bases remaining between them. This CDR3 has 12 residues. CDR1 is SQVTM, CDR2 ANQGSEA, per germline. The CDR3 reads CSAQDVAYEQYF. The CDR3 bases are TGCAGCGCACAGGACGTAGCCTACGAGCAGTACTTC.

The chain joins TRBV4-1 to TRBJ1-2; D is uncertain. Germline lookup yields CDR1 MGHRA and CDR2 YSYEKL. Trimming removed 0 bases from V and 0 bases from J, with 11 bases in between. The CDR3 sequence is 16 residues long. This CDR3 is CASSQDLGYTNYGYTF. CDR3 bases: TGCGCCAGCAGCCAAGATCTTGGGTACACTAACTATGGCTACACCTTC.

This clone has a single count. The rearrangement uses TRBV5-6 and TRBJ1-2; D gene unclear. Germline V gene sequence: CDR1 SGHDT, CDR2 YYEEEE. CDR3 size: 14 residues. Trimming removed 4 bases at V and 2 bases at J, with 12 bases between. The CDR3 protein is CASSPAGPNYGYTF. The CDR3 DNA is TGTGCCAGCAGCCCGGCCGGACCCAACTATGGCTACACCTTC.

The chain recombines TRBV5-4 with TRBJ2-2, with D tentatively TRBD1 or TRBD2 (8 bases each). Deletions cut 6 bases from V and 6 bases from J, with 21 bases between. The length of the CDR3 is 16 residues. Looked up from germline, CDR1 is SGHNT and CDR2 is YYREEE (reference sequence). Written as DNA, the CDR3 is TGTGCCAGCATTTCCGGGGGGGGACAGGTCCCCGGGGAGCTGTTTTTT. Translated, it gives CASISGGGQVPGELFF. The complete variable domain, with remaining parts taken from reference TRBV5-4 and TRBJ2-2, reads ETGVTQSPTHLIKTRGQQVTLRCSSQSGHNTVSWYQQALGQGPQFIFQYYREEENGRGNFPPRFSGLQFPNYSSELNVNALELDDSALYLCASISGGGQVPGELFFGEGSRLTVL.

The chain joins TRBV7-2 to TRBJ1-2; 7 nucleotides line up with TRBD1. Germline V gene lookup returns CDR1 SGHTA and CDR2 FQGNSA. V lost 7 bases, J lost 8 bases, and 13 bases stayed unmatched. The CDR3 is 14 residues long. CDR3 sequence (DNA): TGTGCCAGCATCCCAATACTGACAGGGCACGGCTACACCTTC. Translated: CASIPILTGHGYTF.

The J gene is TRBJ1-2, the V gene TRBV4-2, with a possible D match to TRBD1 (5 bases). The CDR3 contains 12 residues. Trimming shortened V by 4 bases and J by 6 bases, and 9 bases separated the two germline ends. Germline CDR1 and CDR2: LGHNA and YNFKEQ. CDR3 sequence reads: CASSPQGDGYTF. The CDR3 coding sequence is TGTGCCAGCAGCCCGCAGGGTGATGGCTACACCTTC.

The chain combines TRBV7-6 with TRBJ2-7; D call uncertain. This CDR3 has 13 amino acids. Trimming pared 1 base from V and 3 bases from J, leaving 7 bases between. CDR1 is SGHVS and CDR2 is FNYEAQ in the germline V gene. CDR3 sequence (DNA): TGTGCCAGCAGCTTAGAACGGAACTACGAGCAGTACTTC. It specifies CASSLERNYEQYF.

The chain couples TRBV19 to TRBJ2-7; 10 bases map to TRBD2. This CDR3 is 13 amino acids long. The V gene's germline CDR1 is LNHDA and CDR2 SQIVND (reference sequence). Trimming took 7 bases from V and 3 from J; bases not matched to a gene: 3. The CDR3 region has the DNA TGTGCCAGTAAGGAGCGGGGGGGCTACGAGCAGTACTTC. Translation: CASKERGGYEQYF.

The chain uses TRBV5-1 and TRBJ2-2; tentative D call: TRBD2 (6 bases). Germline assignment: CDR1 SGHRS and CDR2 YFSETQ. This CDR3 spans 13 amino acids. V shed 0 bases and J shed 6 bases, with 6 bases lying between them. DNA of the CDR3: TGCGCCAGCAGCTTGGGGGGGGCCGGGGAGCTGTTTTTT. This codes for CASSLGGAGELFF.